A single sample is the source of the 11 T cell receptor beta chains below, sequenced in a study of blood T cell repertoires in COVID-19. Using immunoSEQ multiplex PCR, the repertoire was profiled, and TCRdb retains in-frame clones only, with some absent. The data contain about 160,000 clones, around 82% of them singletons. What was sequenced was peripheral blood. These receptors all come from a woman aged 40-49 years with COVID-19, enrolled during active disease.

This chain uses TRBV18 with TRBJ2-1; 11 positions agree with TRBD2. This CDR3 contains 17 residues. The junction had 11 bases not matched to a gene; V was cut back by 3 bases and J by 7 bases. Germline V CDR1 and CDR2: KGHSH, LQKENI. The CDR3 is CASSPRPTSGSGNEQFF. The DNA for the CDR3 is TGTGCCAGCTCACCTCGACCTACTAGCGGGAGTGGTAATGAGCAGTTCTTC.

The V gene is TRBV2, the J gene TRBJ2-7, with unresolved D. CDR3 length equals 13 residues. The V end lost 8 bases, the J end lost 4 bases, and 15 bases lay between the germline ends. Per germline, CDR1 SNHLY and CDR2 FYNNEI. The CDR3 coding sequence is TGTGCCAGCGGTAAAGATCTACCATACGAGCAGTACTTC. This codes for CASGKDLPYEQYF.

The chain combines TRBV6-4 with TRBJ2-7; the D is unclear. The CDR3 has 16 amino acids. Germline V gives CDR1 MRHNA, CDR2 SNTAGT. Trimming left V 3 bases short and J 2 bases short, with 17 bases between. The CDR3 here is CASSDPRRAATYEQYV. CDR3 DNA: TGTGCCAGCAGTGATCCCCGAAGAGCCGCTACCTACGAGCAGTACGTC.

The CDR3 DNA follows: TGTGCCAGCAGCCAAGGACGGCGGGACCAGCATTTT. It encodes CASSQGRRDQHF. This chain connects TRBV3-1 (or the pseudogene TRBV3-2) to TRBJ1-5; no reliable D call. The germline V gene encodes CDR1 LGHDT and CDR2 YNNKEL (reference sequence). This CDR3 has 12 amino acids. Deletions cut 1 base from V and 12 bases from J, with 10 bases between.

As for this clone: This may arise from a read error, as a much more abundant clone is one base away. The CDR3 DNA is TGTGCCAGCAGACCAGGGAACACTGAAGCTTTCTTT. Translated, it gives CASRPGNTEAFF. The J gene is TRBJ1-1, the V gene TRBV6-5; D gene ambiguous. V gave up 6 bases and J gave up 1 base, with 6 bases separating them. The germline CDR1 and CDR2 sequences are MNHEY and SVGAGI. The CDR3 extends over 12 amino acids.

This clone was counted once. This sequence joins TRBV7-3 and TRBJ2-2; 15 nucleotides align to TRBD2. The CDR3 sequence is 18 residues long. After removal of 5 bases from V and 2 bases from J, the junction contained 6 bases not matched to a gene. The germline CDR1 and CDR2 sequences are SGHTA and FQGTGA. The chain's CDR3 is CASSRGLAGGPNTGELFF. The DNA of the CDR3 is TGTGCCAGCAGCCGAGGACTAGCGGGAGGGCCCAACACCGGGGAGCTGTTTTTT.

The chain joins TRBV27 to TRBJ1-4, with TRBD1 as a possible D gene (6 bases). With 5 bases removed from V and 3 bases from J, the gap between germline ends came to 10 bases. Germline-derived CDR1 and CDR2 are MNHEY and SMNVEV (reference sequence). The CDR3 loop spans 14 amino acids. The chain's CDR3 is CASSAWTANEKLFF. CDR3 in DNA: TGTGCCAGCAGTGCCTGGACAGCTAATGAAAAACTGTTTTTT.

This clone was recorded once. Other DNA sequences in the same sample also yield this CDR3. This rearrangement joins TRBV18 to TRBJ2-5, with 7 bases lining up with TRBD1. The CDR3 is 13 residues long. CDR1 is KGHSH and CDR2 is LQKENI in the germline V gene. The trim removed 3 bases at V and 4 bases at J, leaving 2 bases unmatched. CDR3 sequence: CASSPRQGETQYF. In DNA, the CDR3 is TGTGCCAGCTCACCCCGACAGGGAGAGACCCAGTACTTC.

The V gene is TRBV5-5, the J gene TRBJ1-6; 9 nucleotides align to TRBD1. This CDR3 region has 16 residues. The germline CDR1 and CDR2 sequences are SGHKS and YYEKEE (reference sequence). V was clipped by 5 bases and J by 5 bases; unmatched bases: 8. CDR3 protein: CASSLWGQGHNSPLHF. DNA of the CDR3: TGTGCCAGCAGTCTCTGGGGACAGGGTCATAATTCACCCCTCCACTTT.

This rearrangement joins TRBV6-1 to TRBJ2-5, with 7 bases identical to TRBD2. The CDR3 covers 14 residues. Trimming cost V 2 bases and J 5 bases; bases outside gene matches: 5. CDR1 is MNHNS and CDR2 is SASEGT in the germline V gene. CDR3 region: CASSEPGRGETQYF. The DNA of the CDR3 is TGTGCCAGCAGTGAACCCGGGCGGGGGGAGACCCAGTACTTC.

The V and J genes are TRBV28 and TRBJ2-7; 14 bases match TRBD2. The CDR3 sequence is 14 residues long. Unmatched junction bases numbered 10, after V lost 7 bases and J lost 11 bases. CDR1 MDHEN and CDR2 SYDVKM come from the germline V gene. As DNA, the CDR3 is TGTGCCAGCAACCAAGGGACTAGCGGGAGAAAGGAGTACTTC. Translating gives CASNQGTSGRKEYF.